The clone carrying this TCR beta chain was recorded once. This entry comes from a study of technical replicates of blood from a few donors. The CDR3 covers 14 residues. With 5 bases clipped from V and 0 bases from J, the junction kept 4 bases outside the gene matches. From germline, CDR1 is GTSNPN and CDR2 SVGIG (reference sequence). Profiling relied on immunoSEQ multiplex PCR, and the TCRdb table lists in-frame clones only, not all of them. The sample yields about 75,000 clones, 95% to 98% seen once. This rearrangement joins TRBV30 to TRBJ2-1, with 7 bases identical to TRBD1. The source is a human donor in good health. Material: T cells isolated from PBMCs. CDR3 DNA: TGTGCCTGGGTCAGGGGGAGCTCCTACAATGAGCAGTTCTTC. It encodes CAWVRGSSYNEQFF.